This entry lists 20 T cell receptor beta chains sequenced from one sample in a study of spatial heterogeneity in lung cancer. TCRdb re-derived calls from the 5' RACE reads in MiXCR, one entry per CDR3 protein. The sample carries around 100,000 distinct CDR3 sequences, less than 14% recorded once. Time point meaning: blood at routine non-recurrence follow-up after resection. The source material was PBMCs, sampled at follow-up. The receptors were sampled from a female donor with early-stage non-small cell lung cancer.

This rearrangement joins TRBV28 to TRBJ1-6, with TRBD1 as a possible D gene (5 bases). The V and J ends lost 3 bases and 10 bases respectively, with 10 bases between them. Germline loops: CDR1 MDHEN, CDR2 SYDVKM. The CDR3 has 13 amino acids. The CDR3 coding sequence is TGTGCCAGCAGTTTCCTCGGGACCTCACCCCTCCACTTT. Translation: CASSFLGTSPLHF.

The chain links TRBV12-3 or TRBV12-4 to TRBJ1-1; no definite D call. The CDR3 is made up of 16 amino acids. With 1 base removed from V and 0 bases from J, the gap between germline ends came to 12 bases. The chain's CDR3 is CASSLGRDRLNTEAFF. The CDR3 nucleotides read TGTGCCAGCAGTTTAGGACGCGACCGATTGAACACTGAAGCTTTCTTT.

This clonotype was seen a handful of times. The V call is TRBV20-1, the J call TRBJ1-2; D is uncertain. This CDR3 is built from 14 residues. With 3 bases removed from V and 2 bases from J, the gap between germline ends came to 13 bases. Germline V gene data show CDR1 as DFQATT and CDR2 as SNEGSKA (reference sequence). In DNA, the CDR3 is TGCAGTGCTAGCCTCGTTATAGGGAACTATGGCTACACCTTC. Translated: CSASLVIGNYGYTF.

The chain combines TRBV12-3 or TRBV12-4 with TRBJ1-3; no firm D call. Trimming took off 2 bases at V and 0 bases at J, with 8 bases between the two ends. The CDR3 length is 15 residues. The CDR3 region has the DNA TGTGCCAGCAGTTTAAGTAGGTACTCTGGAAACACCATATATTTT. Translation: CASSLSRYSGNTIYF.

The chain employs TRBV7-9 and TRBJ2-3, with D maybe TRBD2 (6 bases). Germline V gene data show CDR1 as SEHNR and CDR2 as FQNEAQ (reference sequence). Between the trimmed V and J ends, which lost 4 bases and 4 bases, there was a span of 18 bases. The CDR3 is 16 residues long. The CDR3: CASSWRAGKEADTQYF. CDR3 DNA: TGTGCCAGCAGCTGGAGAGCGGGCAAGGAAGCAGATACGCAGTATTTT.

For this clonotype: Germline and junction disagree at one end, which may indicate a read error. This chain connects TRBV6-2 or TRBV6-3 to TRBJ2-1; D not resolved. CDR3 length equals 13 residues. Germline-derived CDR1 and CDR2 are MNHEY and SVGEGT. The CDR3 DNA follows: TGTGCCAGCAGTTCGGCTTCGGTGGGTAGGCGACCTTTC. Protein sequence: CASSSASVGRRPF.

This clonotype was detected only once. The CDR3 loop is CSARAGTETRGYTF. The CDR3 coding sequence is TGCAGTGCTAGGGCCGGGACAGAGACTCGGGGCTACACCTTC. This sequence joins TRBV20-1 and TRBJ1-2; TRBD1 agrees at 7 bases. V was clipped by 3 bases and J by 8 bases; unmatched bases: 12. This CDR3 has 14 amino acids. Germline V gene sequence: CDR1 DFQATT, CDR2 SNEGSKA (reference sequence).

The J gene is TRBJ2-6, the V gene TRBV30; no definite D call. The CDR3 contains 14 residues. Germline V CDR1 and CDR2: GTSNPN, SVGIG (reference sequence). V was pared by 5 bases and J by 4 bases, with 12 bases between. DNA for the CDR3: TGTGCCTGGGACTTTTCAAGCGGGGCCAACGTCCTGACTTTC. Its translation is CAWDFSSGANVLTF.

This clonotype was detected ten times or more. The chain is built from TRBV12-3 or TRBV12-4 and TRBJ1-4; 7 bases match TRBD1. The V segment lost 6 bases and the J segment 3 bases; nucleotides outside the gene matches: 4. This CDR3 is built from 14 residues. The chain's CDR3 is CASSSDRSNEKLFF. In DNA, the CDR3 is TGTGCCAGCAGCTCGGACAGGTCTAATGAAAAACTGTTTTTT.

This clonotype was seen ten or more times. The rearrangement joins TRBV7-9 to TRBJ2-1; D might be TRBD2 (6 bases). With 2 bases removed from V and 6 bases from J, the gap between germline ends came to 11 bases. The CDR3 covers 14 residues. Germline CDR1 and CDR2: SEHNR and FQNEAQ (reference sequence). CDR3 sequence: CASSLYGGLNEQFF. CDR3 DNA sequence: TGTGCCAGCAGCTTATATGGGGGACTCAATGAGCAGTTCTTC.

This clonotype turned up a few times. V gene TRBV28 combines with J gene TRBJ1-3; TRBD1 agrees at 7 bases. CDR1 is MDHEN, CDR2 SYDVKM, per germline. This CDR3 is 15 amino acids long. V gave up 5 bases and J gave up 2 bases; unmatched junction bases: 6. As DNA, the CDR3 is TGTGCCAGCAGTAACCCCACAGGGGCTGGAAACACCATATATTTT. Protein sequence: CASSNPTGAGNTIYF.

The J gene is TRBJ2-7, the V gene TRBV15, with TRBD2 as a possible D gene (6 bases). Germline CDR1 and CDR2: LNHNV and YYDKDF (reference sequence). Trimming took 0 bases from V and 3 from J, leaving 9 bases between them. CDR3 length: 14 amino acids. CDR3 in DNA: TGTGCCACCAGCAGAGATCCGGGAGTCTACGAGCAGTACGTC. It is translated as CATSRDPGVYEQYV.

In this sample, this clonotype turned up many times. As DNA, the CDR3 is TGTGCCAGCAGTGGAGGGGTCACTGAAGCTTTCTTT. Amino acids: CASSGGVTEAFF. The rearrangement joins TRBV12-3 or TRBV12-4 to TRBJ1-1; a possible D gene is TRBD1 (5 bases). Trimming left V 5 bases short and J 4 bases short, with 8 bases between. The CDR3 is 12 amino acids.

The rearrangement joins TRBV18 to TRBJ2-7; TRBD2 aligns across 7 bases. The CDR3 loop spans 15 amino acids. V dropped 1 base and J dropped 4; count of bases not matched to a gene: 7. The V gene's germline CDR1 is KGHSH and CDR2 LQKENI. The CDR3, as DNA: TGTGCCAGCTCACCACGGGGGGGGTCATTTTACGAGCAGTACTTC. Residues: CASSPRGGSFYEQYF.

The V gene is TRBV19, the J gene TRBJ2-1; D may be TRBD2 (6 bases). The germline V gene encodes CDR1 LNHDA and CDR2 SQIVND (reference sequence). The CDR3 spans 13 residues. V lost 7 bases and J 8 bases, leaving 15 bases between the germline ends. As DNA, the CDR3 is TGTGCCAGTAAGGACTATCCGAGGGATGAGCAGTTCTTC. Translated, it gives CASKDYPRDEQFF.

In this sample, this clonotype turned up a few times. The rearrangement uses TRBV20-1 and TRBJ1-1, with TRBD1 as a possible D gene (6 bases). The CDR3 has 14 amino acids. Germline values: CDR1 DFQATT, CDR2 SNEGSKA (reference sequence). V was pared by 3 bases and J by 1 base, with 12 bases between. CDR3 amino acids: CSARAPRGNTEAFF. CDR3 in DNA: TGCAGTGCTAGGGCGCCCAGGGGGAACACTGAAGCTTTCTTT.

This clonotype was observed many times. The chain is built from TRBV27 and TRBJ2-7; D gene uncertain. V was pared by 2 bases and J by 4 bases, with 12 bases between. Germline lookup yields CDR1 MNHEY and CDR2 SMNVEV (reference sequence). The CDR3 spans 14 residues. The DNA of the CDR3 is TGTGCCAGCAGTTTAAAGGGTTCCTCTTACGAGCAGTACTTC. Translation gives CASSLKGSSYEQYF.

J is TRBJ2-7 and V is TRBV5-1; 8 bases map to TRBD1. The ends lost 8 bases at V and 2 bases at J; junction bases unmatched: 12. Germline CDR1 and CDR2: SGHRS and YFSETQ. The CDR3 contains 15 residues. The CDR3 here is CARSRGDRGPYEQYF. The CDR3 nucleotides read TGCGCCAGGAGTCGGGGTGACAGGGGTCCCTACGAGCAGTACTTC.

This clonotype was observed a few times. The V call is TRBV28, the J call TRBJ2-5; no reliable D call. V shed 8 bases and J shed 2 bases, with 15 bases lying between them. The CDR3 covers 14 residues. In germline, CDR1 is MDHEN, CDR2 SYDVKM. CDR3 bases: TGTGCCAGCGGCCTAATAACGGCACAAGAGACCCAGTACTTC. This gives the protein CASGLITAQETQYF.

This clonotype was observed a handful of times. The chain carries TRBV20-1 and TRBJ1-2, with 7 bases lining up with TRBD1. V shed 5 bases, J shed 7 bases, and the junction held 13 bases outside the gene matches. CDR3 size: 14 residues. The germline gives CDR1 DFQATT, CDR2 SNEGSKA (reference sequence). This chain's CDR3 is CSARKKGARGGYTF. CDR3 nucleotide sequence: TGCAGTGCTCGCAAAAAGGGGGCCAGGGGTGGCTACACCTTC.